A selection of T cell receptor beta chains follows, all from one sample in a study of blood T cell repertoires in COVID-19. Repertoires were generated with immunoSEQ multiplex PCR, while TCRdb's copy carries only in-frame clones and drops some. This table holds more than 150,000 clones, 81% found once. What was sequenced was peripheral blood. The receptor set was obtained from a woman aged 80 or over with COVID-19, enrolled during active disease. Each CDR3 is given with its conserved first and last residue. D genes are given only for firm matches. Size tells how often a clone was seen (once, few, many) or the class of an expanded clone, and some rows leave it out.

J | D | V | size | DNA | CDR3
TRBJ2-7 | - | TRBV11-3 | - | TGTGCCAGCAGCCGGCCCCTACTAGCAGAAGCCTACGAGCAGTACTTC | CASSRPLLAEAYEQYF
TRBJ2-7 | TRBD2 | TRBV4-2 | - | TGTGCCAGCAGCCCACCAGTCACTAGCGGGAGTTCCTACGAGCAGTACTTC | CASSPPVTSGSSYEQYF
TRBJ2-1 | - | TRBV19 | - | TGTGCCAGTAGTATAGCCGCGGGCGAGCAGTTCTTC | CASSIAAGEQFF
TRBJ1-2 | - | TRBV7-9 | - | TGTGCCAGCAGCTTAGACGAAGCCTATGGCTACACCTTC | CASSLDEAYGYTF
TRBJ2-1 | - | TRBV7-9 | few | TGTGCCAGCAGCCCGGGGTCTAGCCTCTTCGATGAGCAGTTCTTC | CASSPGSSLFDEQFF
TRBJ2-1 | TRBD2 | TRBV7-8 | - | TGTGCCAGCAGCCCGAGGAGCGGGAGGCCTTACAATGAGCAGTTCTTC | CASSPRSGRPYNEQFF
TRBJ1-5 | - | TRBV19 | - | TGTGCCAGTAGTATTTCGACACAGCCCCAGCATTTT | CASSISTQPQHF
TRBJ2-7 | TRBD2 | TRBV6-2/TRBV6-3 | - | TGTGCCAGCAGCTTGACTAGCGGGGGCTACGAGCAGTACTTC | CASSLTSGGYEQYF
TRBJ1-1 | TRBD1 | TRBV20-1 | - | TGCAGTGCGGGACAGGGGGCGGCTTTCTTT | CSAGQGAAFF
TRBJ2-5 | - | TRBV5-4 | - | TGTGCCAGCAGCCCCTTTTTCCAGCGAGAGACCCAGTACTTC | CASSPFFQRETQYF
TRBJ1-2 | - | TRBV10-3 | - | TGTGCCATCAGTGAGTCGGGACGGGAGTCTGGCTACACCTTC | CAISESGRESGYTF
TRBJ2-3 | TRBD1 | TRBV18 | - | TGTGCCAGCCGACGCTCGGGACAGAACACAGATACGCAGTATTTT | CASRRSGQNTDTQYF
TRBJ1-1 | TRBD1 | TRBV27 | - | TGTGCCAGCAGTTTATGGGGGACAGGGATGAACACTGAAGCTTTCTTT | CASSLWGTGMNTEAFF
TRBJ2-7 | TRBD1 | TRBV27 | - | TGTGCCAGCAGTCTAAGACAGGGCGCCTACGAGCAGTACTTC | CASSLRQGAYEQYF
TRBJ2-3 | TRBD2 | TRBV5-1 | - | TGCGCCAGCAGCTTGTTTAGCGGGGGGGCAGGAGATACGCAGTATTTT | CASSLFSGGAGDTQYF
TRBJ2-7 | TRBD1 | TRBV10-3 | - | TGTGCCATCAGTGAGTCCGGGACAGGGGTCCACGAGCAGTACTTC | CAISESGTGVHEQYF
TRBJ1-1 | TRBD1 | TRBV18 | - | TGTGCCAGCTCACCTAGGACAGGCTTTCTTGAAGCTTTCTTT | CASSPRTGFLEAFF
TRBJ1-1 | - | TRBV19 | - | TGTGCCAGTAGTATAGCGGGGGGCCCCTCCACTGAAGCTTTCTTT | CASSIAGGPSTEAFF
TRBJ2-3 | - | TRBV7-7 | - | TGTGCCAGCAGCTCGACCCGCAGGTCCTACCTCCCTCATCCTCTCTTCGGGCAGTATTTT | CASSSTRRSYLPHPLFGQYF
TRBJ2-2 | - | TRBV27 | - | TGTGCCAGCTCCTTGGGGTTCGGCAGGGATAACACCGGGGAGCTGTTTTTT | CASSLGFGRDNTGELFF
TRBJ1-1 | - | TRBV6-1 | - | TGTGCCAGCAGTGAATACAGGGACACTGAAGCTTTCTTT | CASSEYRDTEAFF
TRBJ2-6 | - | TRBV7-6 | - | TGTGCCAGCAGCTTAGAAGCAGGGTCAGGGGCCAACGTCCTGACTTTC | CASSLEAGSGANVLTF
TRBJ1-1 | - | TRBV19 | once | TGTGCCAGTAGTATAACGGACAGATTGAACACTGAAGCTTTCTTT | CASSITDRLNTEAFF
TRBJ1-4 | - | TRBV4-2 | - | TGTGCCAGCAGCCAGAATGGGAGAGCGTTTTTT | CASSQNGRAFF
TRBJ2-5 | - | TRBV3-1/TRBV3-2 | - | TGTGCCAGCAGCCAAGGGCAACTAGCTGGGGAGACCCAGTACTTC | CASSQGQLAGETQYF
TRBJ2-2 | - | TRBV2 | - | TGTGCCAGCAGTCCGATGAGAGGTGGCACCGGGGAGCTGTTTTTT | CASSPMRGGTGELFF
TRBJ1-1 | - | TRBV3-1/TRBV3-2 | - | TGTGCCAGCAGCCTTATTGAGGGCAGGAACACTGAAGCTTTCTTT | CASSLIEGRNTEAFF
TRBJ1-2 | - | TRBV19 | - | TGTGCCAGTAGGTCAGTGTTGGATGGCTACACCTTC | CASRSVLDGYTF
TRBJ2-1 | TRBD1 | TRBV23-1 | - | TGCGCCAGCAGTCAATTTGACAGGGGGGAATACAATGAGCAGTTCTTC | CASSQFDRGEYNEQFF
TRBJ2-5 | - | TRBV5-1 | - | TGCGCCAGCAGCTTGGCCGGTGGGACTGAAGAGACCCAGTACTTC | CASSLAGGTEETQYF
TRBJ2-3 | TRBD2 | TRBV6-1 | - | TGTGCCAGCAGTGAAATCCTAGCGGGAGGGCCAGATACGCAGTATTTT | CASSEILAGGPDTQYF
TRBJ1-6 | TRBD1 | TRBV5-4 | - | TGTGCCAGCAGCCTGGGACAGGCGCCTTCACCCCTCCACTTT | CASSLGQAPSPLHF
TRBJ2-2 | - | TRBV18 | - | TGTGCCAGCTCACCTTCCCGGGGGACCGGGGAGCTGTTTTTT | CASSPSRGTGELFF
TRBJ2-1 | TRBD2 | TRBV6-1 | - | TGTGCCAGCAGTGAATGGAGCGGGAGCTCCTACAATGAGCAGTTCTTC | CASSEWSGSSYNEQFF
TRBJ2-2 | TRBD1 | TRBV19 | - | TGTGCCAGTAGTAGGACAGGGGTCGACACCGGGGAGCTGTTTTTT | CASSRTGVDTGELFF
TRBJ2-1 | - | TRBV27 | once | TGTGCCAGCCGGCAGGGCTACAATGAGCAGTTCTTC | CASRQGYNEQFF
TRBJ2-4 | TRBD1 | TRBV18 | - | TGTGCCAGCACAACAGGGGGCGCGGACATTCAGTACTTC | CASTTGGADIQYF
TRBJ2-3 | TRBD2 | TRBV7-9 | - | TGTGCCAGCAGCTCCCGGACTAGCGGGAGGGCCCTGACAGATACGCAGTATTTT | CASSSRTSGRALTDTQYF
TRBJ1-6 | - | TRBV5-1 | - | TGCGCCAGCAGCTTGCGGGGGGAGGCACCCCTCCACTTT | CASSLRGEAPLHF
TRBJ1-6 | - | TRBV18 | - | TGTGCCAGCTCACCTCCAAATTCACCCCTCCACTTT | CASSPPNSPLHF
TRBJ2-6 | - | TRBV19 | - | TGTGCCAGTAGTACAACTGGGGCCAACGTCCTGACTTTC | CASSTTGANVLTF
TRBJ2-3 | - | TRBV5-1 | few | TGCGCCAGCAGCTTGTACGGTTCTAGCACAGATACGCAGTATTTT | CASSLYGSSTDTQYF
TRBJ2-3 | TRBD1 | TRBV24-1 | - | TGTGCCACCAGTGCCAGGGGGCTAGATACGCAGTATTTT | CATSARGLDTQYF
TRBJ2-5 | TRBD1 | TRBV11-1 | - | TGTGCCAGCAGCTTAGAGACAGGGCAAGAGACCCAGTACTTC | CASSLETGQETQYF
TRBJ1-5 | TRBD1 | TRBV19 | - | TGTGCCAGTAGTAATACGGGACAGGGAGGCGATCAGTCCCAGCATTTT | CASSNTGQGGDQSQHF
TRBJ1-2 | - | TRBV5-1 | - | TGCGCCAGCAGCTTCGGGACACCGGGCGGCTATGGCTACACCTTC | CASSFGTPGGYGYTF
TRBJ2-5 | - | TRBV15 | - | TGTGCCACGTCTCCCAGAGGTCAAGAGACCCAGTACTTC | CATSPRGQETQYF
TRBJ2-7 | - | TRBV18 | few | TGTGCCAGCTCACTCGACAGCTCACCTACCTACGAGCAGTACTTC | CASSLDSSPTYEQYF